The next 18 T cell receptor beta chains were all read from a single sample in a study of CD8+CD57+ T cells in acquired aplastic anemia listed by TCRdb under 2018. The sequencer listed for this sample is Illumina HiSeq 2000. Profiling of TCR beta VDJ combinations and CDR3 sequences used genomic DNA as the template. TCRdb reanalyzed the raw reads on its own, using fastp at Q25 for trimming and MiXCR for clone calling, and kept in-frame beta chains. CDR3 protein duplicates are merged, each entry listing the most common genes and DNA. Here the sample has around 220,000 distinct CDR3 sequences; about half occur a single time. The top ten clones comprise about 20% of the sample. Patients chosen for sequencing had shown expansion of CD8+CD57+ cells by flow cytometry. Sequencing was carried out using sorted CD4+, CD8+, or CD8+CD57+ T cells (not recorded which) from PBMCs. These receptors were collected from a human donor with aplastic anemia.

This clonotype was counted many times. The chain recombines TRBV20-1 with TRBJ1-1, with D uncertain. Germline CDR1 reads DFQATT; CDR2 reads SNEGSKA (reference sequence). Trimming left V 3 bases short and J 2 bases short, with 10 bases between. This CDR3 has 13 amino acids. The CDR3 spells CSASGRVNTEAFF. Here the CDR3 DNA reads TGCAGTGCTAGCGGGAGGGTTAACACTGAAGCTTTCTTT.

This chain connects TRBV7-3 to TRBJ2-7, with D possibly being TRBD1 (5 bases). The length of the CDR3 is 15 residues. Germline V gene sequence: CDR1 SGHTA, CDR2 FQGTGA. The V and J ends lost 2 bases and 2 bases respectively, with 13 bases between them. The CDR3 DNA is TGTGCCAGCAGCTTATTTAGGGGCGAAACCTACGAGCAGTACTTC. Its protein product is CASSLFRGETYEQYF.

The V and J genes are TRBV7-9 and TRBJ2-1; perhaps TRBD2 as D (6 bases). V shed 8 bases and J shed 2 bases, with 19 bases lying between them. Germline V gene lookup returns CDR1 SEHNR and CDR2 FQNEAQ (reference sequence). This CDR3 spans 16 amino acids. The DNA of the CDR3 is TGTGCCAGCTCCTTACCCCCGGAGGGGACCTACAATGAGCAGTTCTTC. Translated: CASSLPPEGTYNEQFF.

The CDR3 spells CATSREGQKNTEAFF. The CDR3 bases are TGTGCCACCAGCAGAGAGGGGCAGAAGAACACTGAAGCTTTCTTT. The V call is TRBV15, the J call TRBJ1-1, with D tentatively TRBD1 (5 bases). The CDR3 is made up of 15 amino acids. Germline CDR1 is LNHNV and CDR2 is YYDKDF (reference sequence). V was trimmed by 0 bases and J by 1 base, leaving 9 bases between them.

The CDR3 is CASSQPSIDRHQPQHF. DNA for the CDR3: TGTGCCAGCAGTCAGCCTTCAATCGACAGGCATCAGCCCCAGCATTTT. The rearrangement joins TRBV2 to TRBJ1-5; the D gene is possibly TRBD1 (6 bases). Germline V gene lookup returns CDR1 SNHLY and CDR2 FYNNEI. The ends were cut back, 5 bases at V and 5 bases at J, with 19 bases in the middle. CDR3 length: 16 residues. Based on the CDR3 plus reference TRBV2 and TRBJ1-5, the full variable domain is EPEVTQTPSHQVTQMGQEVILRCVPISNHLYFYWYRQILGQKVEFLVSFYNNEISEKSEIFDDQFSVERPDGSNFTLKIRSTKLEDSAMYFCASSQPSIDRHQPQHFGDGTRLSIL.

The V call is TRBV5-4, the J call TRBJ1-5, with 9 bases fitting TRBD1. The V segment lost 4 bases and the J segment 7 bases; nucleotides outside the gene matches: 6. Germline V lookup: CDR1 SGHNT, CDR2 YYREEE (reference sequence). The CDR3 is 14 residues long. CDR3 bases: TGTGCCAGCAGCCGGGACAGGGTGATCCAGCCCCAGCATTTT. It yields the protein CASSRDRVIQPQHF.

The chain employs TRBV3-2 and TRBJ1-2. TRBV3-2 is a pseudogene segment. The CDR3 is made up of 13 amino acids. Written as DNA, the CDR3 is TGTGCCAGCAGCCAAACAAACAGAAATGGCTACACCTTC. It yields the protein CASSQTNRNGYTF.

This clonotype came up many times. The V and J genes are TRBV24-1 and TRBJ2-7; D may match TRBD1 or TRBD2 (6 bases each). This CDR3 spans 13 amino acids. V lost 7 bases to trimming and J lost 5 bases, with 14 bases between them. Germline lookup yields CDR1 KGHDR and CDR2 SFDVKD. CDR3 loop: CATRGGITDEQYF. The CDR3 region has the DNA TGTGCCACCAGGGGGGGCATTACGGACGAGCAGTACTTC.

CDR3 protein: CASRPTGLLAPSYEQYF. As DNA, the CDR3 is TGCGCCAGCAGGCCGACAGGTCTTCTCGCCCCCTCTTACGAGCAGTACTTC. The chain is built from TRBV4-1 and TRBJ2-7; D may be TRBD1 (6 bases). CDR3 length: 17 amino acids. In germline, CDR1 is MGHRA, CDR2 YSYEKL. Trimming left V 6 bases short and J 4 bases short, with 25 bases between.

There are many counts of this clonotype. CDR3 DNA: TGTGCCAGCAGCGCCGACTCCTGGAACACTGAAGCTTTCTTT. Translated: CASSADSWNTEAFF. This chain links TRBV7-9 with TRBJ1-1, with unresolved D. CDR3 size: 14 residues. CDR1 SEHNR and CDR2 FQNEAQ come from the germline V gene (reference sequence). The germline V and J ends were trimmed by 5 bases and 1 base, with 11 bases remaining between them.

This clonotype has a count of ten or more. The rearrangement joins TRBV5-1 to TRBJ1-5, with 7 bases lining up with TRBD1. Trimming cost V 4 bases and J 9 bases; bases outside gene matches: 10. Looked up from germline, CDR1 is SGHRS and CDR2 is YFSETQ. This CDR3 is 14 amino acids long. The CDR3 nucleotides read TGCGCCAGCAGCCGACAGGGTGAGGGAGGGCCCCAGCATTTT. It is translated as CASSRQGEGGPQHF.

With regard to this clonotype: A much larger clone lies a single base off, so this may be a read error. This chain uses TRBV13 with TRBJ2-5; the match to TRBD1 covers 8 bases. CDR1 and CDR2 from the germline V gene are PRHDT and FYEKMQ (reference sequence). CDR3 length: 14 amino acids. The CDR3 reads CVSSKDRARRAQYF. As DNA, the CDR3 is TGTGTCAGCAGCAAGGACAGGGCCCGGCGGGCCCAGTACTTC.

In this sample, this clonotype turned up many times. This sequence joins TRBV7-8 and TRBJ2-7, with a possible D match to TRBD1 (6 bases). V lost 5 bases and J 0 bases, leaving 11 bases between the germline ends. CDR1 is SGHVS and CDR2 is FQNEAQ in the germline V gene. The CDR3 is made up of 14 amino acids. The CDR3 nucleotides are TGTGCCAGCAGCCGCCAGGACAGCTCCTACGAGCAGTACTTC. It yields the protein CASSRQDSSYEQYF. Full variable domain (outside the CDR3, taken from reference TRBV7-8 and TRBJ2-7): GAGVSQSPRYKVAKRGQDVALRCDPISGHVSLFWYQQALGQGPEFLTYFQNEAQLDKSGLPSDRFFAERPEGSVSTLKIQRTQQEDSAVYLCASSRQDSSYEQYFGPGTRLTVT.

The chain joins TRBV7-2 to TRBJ2-3, with D possibly TRBD1 on 6 matching bases. The germline gives CDR1 SGHTA, CDR2 FQGNSA. Between the trimmed V and J ends, which lost 0 bases and 3 bases, there was a span of 7 bases. The CDR3 has 14 residues. In DNA form, the CDR3 reads TGTGCCAGCAGCTTAGCAGGACAGACAGATACGCAGTATTTT. It translates to CASSLAGQTDTQYF.

The chain carries TRBV7-2 and TRBJ1-2; TRBD1 is a possible D gene (5 bases). The CDR3 is 13 amino acids. The germline V gene encodes CDR1 SGHTA and CDR2 FQGNSA. V was clipped by 5 bases and J by 8 bases, with 15 bases between them. The CDR3 nucleotides are TGTGCCAGCAGCCCCGGGGAGGCAGGGGGCTACACCTTC. This codes for CASSPGEAGGYTF.

In this sample, this clonotype turned up many times. The chain couples TRBV19 to TRBJ1-4, with D perhaps TRBD1 (5 bases). Germline CDR1 and CDR2: LNHDA and SQIVND (reference sequence). Trimming took 6 bases from V and 2 from J, leaving 10 bases between them. The CDR3 covers 14 residues. CDR3 sequence: CASRKDTTNEKLFF. In nucleotides, the CDR3 is TGTGCCAGTAGAAAGGACACCACTAATGAAAAACTGTTTTTT. Using reference TRBV19 and TRBJ1-4 for the parts outside the CDR3, the full variable domain is DGGITQSPKYLFRKEGQNVTLSCEQNLNHDAMYWYRQDPGQGLRLIYYSQIVNDFQKGDIAEGYSVSREKKESFPLTVTSAQKNPTAFYLCASRKDTTNEKLFFGSGTQLSVL.

This clonotype was seen ten or more times. The V and J genes are TRBV10-2 and TRBJ2-7, with 8 bases identical to TRBD1. This CDR3 has 15 amino acids. The germline gives CDR1 WSHSY, CDR2 SAAADI. The V gene end was trimmed by 8 bases and the J gene end by 1 base; junction bases not matched to a gene: 10. In DNA form, the CDR3 reads TGCGCCAGCCGCGACAGGGGAATTAATTCCTACGAGCAGTACTTC. Protein: CASRDRGINSYEQYF.

The chain joins TRBV29-1 to TRBJ1-2, with D possibly TRBD1 on 6 matching bases. V shed 3 bases and J shed 6 bases, with 11 bases lying between them. Looked up from germline, CDR1 is SQVTM and CDR2 is ANQGSEA. The CDR3 consists of 12 residues. CDR3 bases: TGCAGCGTTGAGACAGGTAGGGATGGCTACACCTTC. Amino acid sequence: CSVETGRDGYTF.